One T cell receptor beta chain is described in this entry. Original methodology: How many nucleated cells were present was estimated from reference gene primer amplification. TCRdb keeps only in-frame clones here, not all; method: immunoSEQ multiplex PCR. V, J and clone size are taken as reported in that table, and D and trimming were inferred from the DNA itself. The table records about 73,000 clones, approximately 83% of them present only once. The data stem from a study of blood T cell repertoires in COVID-19. Background on the study: Collection of acute and convalescent COVID-19 samples took place in the United States, Italy and Spain. Sources were T cells, B-cell-depleted T cells, or PBMCs; the material itself was cDNA or gDNA.

The CDR3 has 17 residues. The germline gives CDR1 SGHAT, CDR2 FQNNGV. V lost 3 bases, J lost 3 bases, and 17 bases lay in between. The sample comprised peripheral blood. The chain has TRBV11-2 and TRBJ2-2, with D possibly being TRBD2 (5 bases). The source of this sequence is a human donor in a cohort sampled during active COVID-19. This CDR3 reads CASSFPRSRADTGELFF. In nucleotides, the CDR3 is TGTGCCAGCAGCTTCCCCCGGTCGAGGGCCGACACCGGGGAGCTGTTTTTT. The entire variable domain, with the rest obtained from reference TRBV11-2 and TRBJ2-2, is as follows: EAGVAQSPRYKIIEKRQSVAFWCNPISGHATLYWYQQILGQGPKLLIQFQNNGVVDDSQLPKDRFSAERLKGVDSTLKIQPAKLEDSAVYLCASSFPRSRADTGELFFGEGSRLTVL.